Listed below are T cell receptor beta chains from one sample, sequenced in a study of blood T cell repertoires in COVID-19. Measured with immunoSEQ multiplex PCR; TCRdb has only the in-frame clones, and not every one. The sample carries about 410,000 clones, 89% recorded once. The specimen was peripheral blood. These receptors were obtained from a woman aged 40-49 years with COVID-19, enrolled during active disease. CDR3s include the opening cysteine and the closing phenylalanine or tryptophan. The D gene is left open where the match is weak. Not every row has a clone size; where given, it reads once, few, many or a size class.

V	J	size	D	DNA	CDR3
TRBV5-4	TRBJ2-4	NA	NA	TGTGCCAGCAGCACATTAGCCAAAAACATTCAGTACTTC	CASSTLAKNIQYF
TRBV7-2	TRBJ2-5	NA	TRBD1	TGTGCCAGCAGCGACAGGGGTTTGAGGGAGACCCAGTACTTC	CASSDRGLRETQYF
TRBV1	TRBJ2-2	NA	NA	TGCACCAGCAGCCAAGATATTGTAGGGACAGGGAAGGTGGGGAGCACCGGGGAGCTGTTTTTT	CTSSQDIVGTGKVGSTGELFF
TRBV4-3	TRBJ2-7	few	NA	TGCGCCAGCAGCCAAGAAGGCCGGGATTCCTACGAGCAGTACTTC	CASSQEGRDSYEQYF
TRBV28	TRBJ2-3	NA	TRBD2	TGTGCCAGCAGTTTAGGGGCGGGAGCAGATACGCAGTATTTT	CASSLGAGADTQYF
TRBV28	TRBJ1-6	once	TRBD1	TGTGCCAGCAGTTTATCGACAGGGGCGTTCGGTAATTCACCCCTCCACTTT	CASSLSTGAFGNSPLHF
TRBV5-1	TRBJ2-3	NA	NA	TGCGCCAGCAGCTTCTTCGCGGGGACAGGCACAGATACGCAGTATTTT	CASSFFAGTGTDTQYF
TRBV12-3/TRBV12-4	TRBJ1-4	NA	NA	TGTGCCAGCAGTCCCTTTCCGGAAAAACTGTTTTTT	CASSPFPEKLFF
TRBV15	TRBJ2-1	NA	TRBD1	TGTGCCACCAGCAGGAAACCCGGGACAGGGAGGGGTGAGCAGTTCTTC	CATSRKPGTGRGEQFF
TRBV19	TRBJ1-2	NA	NA	TGTGCCAGTAGAAGCAGGGATTCCTATGGCTACACCTTC	CASRSRDSYGYTF
TRBV7-2	TRBJ2-7	NA	NA	TGTGCCAGCAGCTTAGGTCGGGTAAGCGAGCAGTACTTC	CASSLGRVSEQYF
TRBV6-6	TRBJ1-2	NA	TRBD1	TGTGCCAGCAGTCAAACAACCGGGACAGGGAAGGCCTATGGCTACACCTTC	CASSQTTGTGKAYGYTF
TRBV3-1/TRBV3-2	TRBJ2-1	NA	NA	TGTGCCAGCAGCCGGCCGGAGGGCCGCGATGAGCAGTTCTTC	CASSRPEGRDEQFF
TRBV6-2/TRBV6-3	TRBJ1-2	NA	NA	TGTGCCAGCAGTCGGGAGGTCTATGGCTACACCTTC	CASSREVYGYTF
TRBV12-5	TRBJ2-1	NA	TRBD1	TGTGCTAGTGGTTTAGGGACAGGAGCCTACAATGAGCAGTTCTTC	CASGLGTGAYNEQFF
TRBV29-1	TRBJ2-1	NA	TRBD1	TGCAGCGTTGACCGGACAGGGACTTACAATGAGCAGTTCTTC	CSVDRTGTYNEQFF
TRBV25-1	TRBJ1-2	NA	NA	TGTGCCAGCAGTGAATCCGGGAACTATGGCTACACCTTC	CASSESGNYGYTF
TRBV19	TRBJ2-7	NA	TRBD1	TGTGCCAGTACTCGGACAGGGGGCGTTTACGAGCAGTACTTC	CASTRTGGVYEQYF
TRBV18	TRBJ2-7	NA	NA	TGTGCCAGCTCACCACAGAGAGGGGGAACTTCTCCCTACGAGCAGTACTTC	CASSPQRGGTSPYEQYF
TRBV25-1	TRBJ2-5	NA	NA	TGTGCCAGCAGTGACCTGACGGGAGCCGGGGAGACCCAGTACTTC	CASSDLTGAGETQYF
TRBV6-2/TRBV6-3	TRBJ1-1	NA	NA	TGTGCCAGCAGTTACTCGACGGGGAGGAACACTGAAGCTTTCTTT	CASSYSTGRNTEAFF
TRBV11-3	TRBJ2-1	NA	NA	TGTGCCAGCAGCTTACAAGACTCCGACAATGAGCAGTTCTTC	CASSLQDSDNEQFF
TRBV2	TRBJ1-2	NA	NA	TGTGCCAGCAGTGGACAGCTCTATGGCTACACCTTC	CASSGQLYGYTF
TRBV19	TRBJ2-7	NA	NA	TGTGCCAGTACCAAAACAGGGAGCTACGAGCAGTACTTC	CASTKTGSYEQYF
TRBV9	TRBJ1-1	NA	NA	TGTGCCAGCAGCGTAGCGGGAGGGAACACTGAAGCTTTCTTT	CASSVAGGNTEAFF
TRBV5-1	TRBJ2-2	NA	NA	TGCGCCAGCAGCTTGGCAGGCAACACCGGGGAGCTGTTTTTT	CASSLAGNTGELFF
TRBV7-9	TRBJ2-2	NA	TRBD2	TGTGCCAGCAGTCGGAGCGGGAGGGTGGGTCAAGCCGGGGAGCTGTTTTTT	CASSRSGRVGQAGELFF
TRBV19	TRBJ1-3	NA	TRBD1	TGTGCCAGCCGGGACAGGGTTCGTGACGGAAACACCATATATTTT	CASRDRVRDGNTIYF
TRBV6-6	TRBJ1-1	NA	TRBD1	TGTGCCAGCAGTTCGACAGGGGGGATCCGCACTGAAGCTTTCTTT	CASSSTGGIRTEAFF
TRBV15	TRBJ2-7	NA	TRBD1	TGTGCCACCCGCGGACAGGGCTACGAGCAGTACTTC	CATRGQGYEQYF
TRBV4-3	TRBJ1-6	NA	NA	TGCGCCAGCAGCCAACCAGGGGCTGATTCACCCCTCCACTTT	CASSQPGADSPLHF
TRBV7-2	TRBJ2-3	NA	NA	TGTGCCAGCAGCTCCCCGTTAACAGATACGCAGTATTTT	CASSSPLTDTQYF
TRBV6-5	TRBJ2-7	NA	TRBD1	TGTGCCAGCAGCCGAGGACAGGGGGGATCCTACGAGCAGTACTTC	CASSRGQGGSYEQYF
TRBV5-1	TRBJ1-1	NA	NA	TGCGCCAGCAGCTTCGGGACTTTGAACACTGAAGCTTTCTTT	CASSFGTLNTEAFF
TRBV7-2	TRBJ2-2	NA	NA	TGTGCCAGCAGCTTAGCTTGGGCAGGCACCGGGGAGCTGTTTTTT	CASSLAWAGTGELFF
TRBV6-1	TRBJ1-5	NA	TRBD1	TGTGCCAGCAGTGAGTACACAGGGGATAGCAATCAGCCCCAGCATTTT	CASSEYTGDSNQPQHF
TRBV3-1/TRBV3-2	TRBJ2-1	NA	TRBD2	TGTGCCAGCAGCCAAGCGGGAGGTCACAATGAGCAGTTCTTC	CASSQAGGHNEQFF